A selection of T cell receptor beta chains follows, all from one sample in a study of control samples from healthy donors and cancer patients. The table came from immunoSEQ multiplex PCR; TCRdb's copy has only in-frame clones and leaves some out. The sample lists around 100,000 clones; approximately 90% were seen once. The specimen was PBMCs. Receptors originate from a man between 60 and 70 years old with lung cancer. Each CDR3 is given with its conserved first and last residue. A D gene is named only where the DNA matches it firmly. Clone size is shown for a subset of rows, as once, few, many or a class of expanded clone.

d_call,j_call,clone_size,v_call,cdr3_aa,cdr3_nt
NA,TRBJ1-1,NA,TRBV7-2,CASSPASGRGTEAFF,TGTGCCAGCAGTCCCGCATCCGGCAGGGGCACTGAAGCTTTCTTT
NA,TRBJ1-1,NA,TRBV27,CASRETAFSLNTEAFF,TGTGCCAGCAGGGAGACAGCCTTTAGCCTGAACACTGAAGCTTTCTTT
NA,TRBJ1-3,NA,TRBV30,CAWKMGPSSGNTIYF,TGTGCCTGGAAAATGGGACCTAGCTCTGGAAACACCATATATTTT
TRBD2,TRBJ2-3,NA,TRBV10-2,CASTRLAGVADTQYF,TGCGCCAGCACCCGACTAGCGGGGGTGGCAGATACGCAGTATTTT
NA,TRBJ2-5,NA,TRBV6-5,CASSATGAQYF,TGTGCCAGCAGCGCCACGGGGGCCCAGTACTTC
TRBD2,TRBJ2-3,NA,TRBV5-4,CASSLRTSGGLRQYF,TGTGCCAGCAGCTTAAGGACTAGCGGGGGGCTTAGGCAGTATTTT
TRBD1,TRBJ2-2,once,TRBV7-3,CASSPPGQGNTGELFF,TGTGCCAGCAGTCCCCCCGGACAGGGTAACACCGGGGAGCTGTTTTTT
NA,TRBJ1-6,NA,TRBV18,CASQQGFNSPLHF,TGTGCCAGCCAACAGGGTTTCAATTCACCCCTCCACTTT
NA,TRBJ1-2,NA,TRBV27,CASRRASGGYTF,TGTGCCAGCAGGAGAGCTTCTGGCGGCTACACCTTC
TRBD1,TRBJ1-1,NA,TRBV25-1,CASSVGQGRTEAFF,TGTGCCAGCAGTGTTGGACAGGGGCGGACCGAAGCTTTCTTT
NA,TRBJ1-5,NA,TRBV5-1,CASSLEGQPQHF,TGCGCCAGCAGCTTGGAGGGTCAGCCCCAGCATTTT
NA,TRBJ2-5,NA,TRBV18,CASSPQGLETQYF,TGTGCCAGCTCACCTCAAGGTCTAGAGACCCAGTACTTC
NA,TRBJ2-5,NA,TRBV11-2,CASSFPPGGTWETQYF,TGTGCCAGCAGCTTTCCCCCAGGAGGGACCTGGGAGACCCAGTACTTC
NA,TRBJ2-1,NA,TRBV11-1,CASSWRAGSWEQFF,TGTGCCAGCAGCTGGAGGGCGGGGTCTTGGGAGCAGTTCTTC
NA,TRBJ2-3,NA,TRBV9,CASSVASGGLRYADTQYF,TGTGCCAGCAGCGTAGCCTCGGGCGGGCTTAGGTACGCAGATACGCAGTATTTT
TRBD1,TRBJ1-2,NA,TRBV19,CASSIDRDRDNYGYTF,TGTGCCAGTAGTATAGATCGGGACAGGGATAACTATGGCTACACCTTC
NA,TRBJ2-2,NA,TRBV18,CASSPTRMSPGTGELFF,TGTGCCAGCTCACCAACCCGGATGAGCCCGGGGACCGGGGAGCTGTTTTTT
NA,TRBJ2-5,NA,TRBV3-1/TRBV3-2,CASSPSGQPRETQYF,TGTGCCAGCAGTCCTTCGGGCCAGCCTAGGGAGACCCAGTACTTC
TRBD2,TRBJ2-3,few,TRBV3-1/TRBV3-2,CASSRGSSGDSKYF,TGTGCCAGCAGTCGTGGTAGTAGCGGGGATAGTAAGTATTTT
TRBD1,TRBJ1-2,NA,TRBV7-8,CASSSGQGGYGYTF,TGTGCCAGCAGCTCGGGACAGGGAGGCTATGGCTACACCTTC
NA,TRBJ2-5,NA,TRBV11-1,CASTPGTFLETQYF,TGTGCCAGCACCCCAGGGACCTTCCTAGAGACCCAGTACTTC
NA,TRBJ1-2,NA,TRBV9,CASSVGWDGYTF,TGTGCCAGCAGCGTGGGCTGGGATGGCTACACCTTC